A single T cell receptor (beta chain) is shown here with its context. Method: immunoSEQ multiplex PCR; TCRdb's copy keeps in-frame clones and lacks some. The sample consists of tens of thousands of clones, about 83% of them appearing once. This sample's time point: pretreatment peripheral blood. Germline V gene data show CDR1 as LNHDA and CDR2 as SQIVND (reference sequence). Trimming took 10 bases from V and 5 from J, leaving 15 bases between them. The CDR3 has 12 amino acids. The sample originates from a study of PD-L1 blockade in urothelial cancer. J is TRBJ2-7 and V is TRBV19; D gene uncertain. This TCR came from a woman aged 55-69 years with urothelial cancer. The sequencing used PBMCs, collected around atezolizumab (anti-PD-L1) treatment. The CDR3 region is CATQVAGNEQYF. The CDR3 nucleotides are TGTGCCACCCAGGTCGCAGGAAACGAGCAGTACTTC.